Listed here are 22 T cell receptor beta chains from one sample, sequenced in a study of cytomegalovirus exposure and HLA in healthy donors. The table came from immunoSEQ multiplex PCR; TCRdb's copy has only in-frame clones and leaves some out. The sample includes some 45,000 clones, 94% of them seen just once. Specimen: PBMCs. All receptors come from a young woman in good health and CMV-seropositive.

The J gene is TRBJ1-1, the V gene TRBV27; TRBD1 matches at 9 bases. V gave up 6 bases and J gave up 0 bases; unmatched junction bases: 14. The CDR3 consists of 18 residues. Per germline, CDR1 MNHEY and CDR2 SMNVEV (reference sequence). The CDR3 bases are TGTGCCAGCAGCCCGGACAGGGGACCAAACCAAATGAACACTGAAGCTTTCTTT. This codes for CASSPDRGPNQMNTEAFF.

Written as DNA, the CDR3 is TGCAGCGCAACGGCGGAGGGGCTCTACGAGCAGTACTTC. It codes for CSATAEGLYEQYF. The chain links TRBV29-1 to TRBJ2-7, with D perhaps TRBD2 (6 bases). CDR3 length equals 13 residues. The V end lost 7 bases, the J end lost 3 bases, and 16 bases lay between the germline ends. CDR1 SQVTM and CDR2 ANQGSEA come from the germline V gene.

J is TRBJ2-7 and V is TRBV28; D is possibly TRBD2 (6 bases). The V end was cut by 6 bases, the J end by 2 bases, with 23 bases between. The CDR3 runs 17 residues. Germline CDR1 is MDHEN and CDR2 is SYDVKM. CDR3 coding DNA: TGTGCCAGCAGCCCCCCACTAGCTCCCATTATAACCTACGAGCAGTACTTC. Translating gives CASSPPLAPIITYEQYF.

Points on this clone: The junction and the germline gene differ at one end; a read error may be behind it. The V gene is TRBV15, the J gene TRBJ1-1; no clear D gene. The CDR3 contains 13 residues. CDR1 is LNHNV and CDR2 is YYDKDF in the germline V gene (reference sequence). This CDR3 is CATSRIPSARGIF. The CDR3 bases are TGTGCCACCAGCAGGATCCCATCCGCGCGGGGAATTTTT.

The V and J genes are TRBV19 and TRBJ2-1; 12 bases are a match to TRBD2. The CDR3 length is 14 residues. Germline V CDR1 and CDR2: LNHDA, SQIVND (reference sequence). V lost 7 bases to trimming and J lost 7 bases; unmatched junction nucleotides: 5. The CDR3 region is CASTLTSGRNEQFF. The DNA of the CDR3 is TGTGCCAGTACCCTGACTAGCGGGAGAAATGAGCAGTTCTTC.

The genes are TRBV30 and TRBJ2-7; 9 bases map to TRBD1. The germline V gene encodes CDR1 GTSNPN and CDR2 SVGIG (reference sequence). The CDR3 contains 14 residues. V lost 0 bases and J lost 6; bases outside the gene matches: 6. The CDR3 is CAWSVQGALGEQYF. CDR3 sequence (DNA): TGTGCCTGGAGTGTACAGGGGGCCTTGGGCGAGCAGTACTTC.

V usage is TRBV19 and J usage is TRBJ2-7; 7 bases agree with TRBD1. The V gene's germline CDR1 is LNHDA and CDR2 SQIVND (reference sequence). V shed 3 bases, J shed 3 bases, and the junction held 5 bases outside the gene matches. The CDR3 totals 14 residues. CDR3 amino acids: CASSIVRGSYEQYF. CDR3 sequence (DNA): TGTGCCAGTAGTATCGTCAGGGGGAGCTACGAGCAGTACTTC.

This clone was picked up one time. This chain uses TRBV6-4 with TRBJ2-1; 14 bases are shared with TRBD2. V was pared by 3 bases and J by 9 bases, with 7 bases of the junction left unmatched. Looked up from germline, CDR1 is MRHNA and CDR2 is SNTAGT. CDR3 size: 16 residues. The CDR3 sequence is CASSEEGLAGVSEQFF. For the CDR3, the DNA is TGTGCCAGCAGTGAAGAGGGACTAGCGGGAGTTTCTGAGCAGTTCTTC.

The J gene is TRBJ1-5, the V gene TRBV19; 7 nucleotides line up with TRBD1. V gave up 4 bases and J gave up 5 bases; unmatched junction bases: 11. This CDR3 comprises 16 residues. The germline gives CDR1 LNHDA, CDR2 SQIVND (reference sequence). The CDR3, as DNA: TGTGCCAGTAGTAGGAGGACAGGACCCGCGGATCAGCCCCAGCATTTT. It codes for CASSRRTGPADQPQHF.

The chain couples TRBV4-1 to TRBJ1-4; 10 bases align to TRBD1. J gave up 5 bases and V 1 base, and 7 bases lay outside the gene matches. The CDR3 spans 17 residues. Germline CDR1 and CDR2: MGHRA and YSYEKL. CDR3 DNA: TGCGCCAGCAGCCAAGTGCGACAGGGACAGGGGAATGAAAAACTGTTTTTT. It encodes CASSQVRQGQGNEKLFF.

The rearrangement links TRBV18 to TRBJ2-7; the match to TRBD1 covers 8 bases. The CDR3 loop spans 14 amino acids. V lost 6 bases to trimming and J lost 6 bases; unmatched junction nucleotides: 10. Germline values: CDR1 KGHSH, CDR2 LQKENI. CDR3 sequence reads: CASSLRNTGGEQYF. The CDR3 nucleotides read TGTGCCAGCTCGCTCAGAAACACAGGGGGCGAGCAGTACTTC. Full variable domain (outside the CDR3, taken from reference TRBV18 and TRBJ2-7): NAGVMQNPRHLVRRRGQEARLRCSPMKGHSHVYWYRQLPEEGLKFMVYLQKENIIDESGMPKERFSAEFPKEGPSILRIQQVVRGDSAAYFCASSLRNTGGEQYFGPGTRLTVT.

The chain employs TRBV9 and TRBJ1-2; 7 nucleotides match TRBD1. The CDR3 loop spans 17 amino acids. After removal of 3 bases from V and 0 bases from J, the junction contained 11 bases not matched to a gene. The germline V gene encodes CDR1 SGDLS and CDR2 YYNGEE. Here the CDR3 reads CASSAQNLQGANYGYTF. In DNA, the CDR3 is TGTGCCAGCAGCGCACAAAACCTTCAGGGGGCTAACTATGGCTACACCTTC.

The chain recombines TRBV2 with TRBJ2-3, with a weak D call TRBD2 (5 bases). V was shortened by 4 bases and J by 4 bases, with 15 bases between the two germline ends. Germline CDR1 is SNHLY and CDR2 is FYNNEI. There are 15 residues in the CDR3. The CDR3 region has the DNA TGTGCCAGCAGTGTTTTGGACTTTGGCGCAGATACGCAGTATTTT. Protein: CASSVLDFGADTQYF.

The chain is built from TRBV2 and TRBJ2-7, with 10 bases fitting TRBD2. This CDR3 has 15 amino acids. Germline V lookup: CDR1 SNHLY, CDR2 FYNNEI. Germline trimming cut 3 bases from V and 4 bases from J; bases unmatched to any gene: 6. This CDR3 reads CASSERTSGPYEQYF. CDR3 DNA: TGTGCCAGCAGTGAGAGGACTAGCGGACCGTACGAGCAGTACTTC.

V gene TRBV29-1 combines with J gene TRBJ2-7, with unresolved D. Germline CDR1 and CDR2: SQVTM and ANQGSEA. The CDR3 is made up of 11 amino acids. V lost 3 bases to trimming and J lost 8 bases, with 11 bases between them. Here the CDR3 DNA reads TGCAGCGTTGATTCTCAGACAAAGCAGTACTTC. It is translated as CSVDSQTKQYF.

CDR3 protein: CASSHTGAKNIQYF. CDR3 nucleotide sequence: TGTGCCAGCAGCCACACAGGGGCCAAAAACATTCAGTACTTC. The J gene is TRBJ2-4, the V gene TRBV14; tentatively, D is TRBD1 (6 bases). The germline CDR1 and CDR2 sequences are SGHDN and FVKESK. V was clipped by 3 bases and J by 1 base, with 7 bases between them. The CDR3 totals 14 residues.

This sequence joins TRBV15 and TRBJ1-1, with D tentatively TRBD1 (6 bases). The CDR3 sequence is 15 residues long. V was trimmed by 3 bases and J by 0 bases, leaving 11 bases between them. Germline lookup yields CDR1 LNHNV and CDR2 YYDKDF (reference sequence). The CDR3 DNA reads TGTGCCACCAGCAGGACGGGACACCTGAACACTGAAGCTTTCTTT. Encoded protein: CATSRTGHLNTEAFF.

This chain links TRBV30 with TRBJ2-7; D possibly corresponds to TRBD2 (5 bases). There are 12 residues in the CDR3. Germline assignment: CDR1 GTSNPN and CDR2 SVGIG (reference sequence). Trimming pared 4 bases from V and 1 base from J, leaving 8 bases between. DNA for the CDR3: TGTGCCTGGACCCGGGATTCCTACGAGCAGTACTTC. It yields the protein CAWTRDSYEQYF.

This sequence joins TRBV29-1 and TRBJ2-5; 7 bases line up with TRBD1. Germline lookup yields CDR1 SQVTM and CDR2 ANQGSEA. The CDR3 extends over 14 amino acids. V shed 4 bases and J 2 bases; nucleotides not matched to a gene: 7. The CDR3 DNA reads TGCAGCGTTGCCAACAGGGGCAGGCAAGAGACCCAGTACTTC. This gives the protein CSVANRGRQETQYF.

This clone was recorded once. The chain joins TRBV7-2 to TRBJ2-7, with D uncertain. Trimming took 5 bases from V and 1 from J, leaving 12 bases between them. The germline V gene has CDR1 SGHTA and CDR2 FQGNSA. The CDR3 contains 14 residues. The CDR3: CASSGNRVSYEQYF. The CDR3 nucleotides read TGTGCCAGCAGCGGAAACAGAGTTTCCTACGAGCAGTACTTC. Full variable domain (rest looked up from reference TRBV7-2 and TRBJ2-7): GAGVSQSPSNKVTEKGKDVELRCDPISGHTALYWYRQSLGQGLEFLIYFQGNSAPDKSGLPSDRFSAERTGGSVSTLTIQRTQQEDSAVYLCASSGNRVSYEQYFGPGTRLTVT.

The chain uses TRBV5-4 and TRBJ2-1; TRBD2 is a possible D gene (5 bases). CDR1 SGHNT and CDR2 YYREEE come from the germline V gene (reference sequence). The V end was cut by 0 bases, the J end by 10 bases, with 14 bases between. This CDR3 comprises 14 residues. The CDR3: CASSLGAAESEQFF. As DNA, the CDR3 is TGTGCCAGCAGCTTGGGGGCAGCGGAATCCGAGCAGTTCTTC.

The V call is TRBV18, the J call TRBJ2-5, with 10 bases identical to TRBD2. V trimming: 1 base; J trimming: 5 bases; junction bases outside the gene matches: 13. CDR1 KGHSH and CDR2 LQKENI come from the germline V gene. The CDR3 has 18 amino acids. CDR3 in amino acids: CASSPLASGSPVGETQYF. In nucleotides, the CDR3 is TGTGCCAGCTCACCACTGGCTAGCGGGAGCCCTGTTGGGGAGACCCAGTACTTC.